This paragraph covers one TCR beta chain sequence. These data belong to a study of T cell responses to AZD1222 COVID-19 vaccine. Produced via immunoSEQ multiplex PCR; TCRdb's table is partial and in-frame only. This sample has 90,000 to 150,000 clones; approximately 90% occur once, and the top ten carry about 4%. Trimming took off 5 bases at V and 1 base at J, with 12 bases between the two ends. This CDR3 region has 15 residues. CDR1 and CDR2 (germline): MNHEY, SVGEGT. The material was peripheral blood, obtained 28 days after the second AZD1222 dose. The chain carries TRBV6-2 or TRBV6-3 and TRBJ1-5; D is uncertain. The TCR originated in an adult who received the AZD1222 COVID-19 vaccine. CDR3 DNA sequence: TGTGCCAGCAGTGGGGTTCGGGCCAGCAATCAGCCCCAGCATTTT. Protein: CASSGVRASNQPQHF.